Following are 21 T cell receptor beta chains from one sample sequenced in a study of cytomegalovirus exposure and HLA in healthy donors. The PCR used 60 Vbeta and 13 Jbeta primers. Method: immunoSEQ multiplex PCR; TCRdb's copy keeps in-frame clones and lacks some. Of fewer than 35,000 clones listed, 87% were seen once; the top ten hold 2.7%. The specimen sequenced was PBMCs. These receptors all come from a boy between 10 and 17 years old in good health and CMV-seronegative.

The chain joins TRBV5-1 to TRBJ2-2; 8 positions agree with TRBD1. The V and J ends lost 0 bases and 6 bases, in that order; junction bases with no gene match: 4. Germline values: CDR1 SGHRS, CDR2 YFSETQ. This CDR3 spans 15 amino acids. The CDR3 DNA sequence: TGCGCCAGCAGCTTGGGCACAGGGGGTGCCGGGGAGCTGTTTTTT. As protein: CASSLGTGGAGELFF.

This clone has only one observation. This sequence joins TRBV5-1 and TRBJ2-7, with D possibly TRBD1 on 6 matching bases. CDR3 length equals 15 residues. V lost 2 bases and J lost 4, with 16 bases in between. Germline-derived CDR1 and CDR2 are SGHRS and YFSETQ. The CDR3 nucleotides are TGCGCCAGCAGCTTTGGTAGACAGGACCCTTACGAGCAGTACTTC. This encodes CASSFGRQDPYEQYF.

The chain combines TRBV13 with TRBJ2-7; 11 bases map to TRBD2. Germline-derived CDR1 and CDR2 are PRHDT and FYEKMQ (reference sequence). J lost 3 bases, V lost 8 bases, and 9 bases had no gene match. The CDR3 spans 15 residues. The CDR3 region is CASARTSGGHYEQYF. In DNA form, the CDR3 reads TGTGCCAGCGCAAGAACTAGCGGGGGCCACTACGAGCAGTACTTC.

The V gene is TRBV4-2, the J gene TRBJ1-4; D uncertain. CDR3 length: 16 amino acids. The ends were cut back, 0 bases at V and 2 bases at J, with 10 bases in the middle. Germline CDR1 is LGHNA and CDR2 is YNFKEQ. The CDR3 loop reads CASSQDRSYTNEKLFF. CDR3 sequence (DNA): TGTGCCAGCAGCCAAGATCGGAGCTATACTAATGAAAAACTGTTTTTT.

This chain links TRBV27 with TRBJ2-5; 10 nucleotides agree with TRBD2. The germline V gene encodes CDR1 MNHEY and CDR2 SMNVEV (reference sequence). V lost 5 bases to trimming and J lost 2 bases; unmatched junction nucleotides: 11. The CDR3 covers 17 residues. The CDR3 coding sequence is TGTGCCAGCAGTCCTACCCTAGCGGGGGCGTCACAAGAGACCCAGTACTTC. Protein product: CASSPTLAGASQETQYF.

This chain uses TRBV25-1 with TRBJ1-6; D is unclear. The germline gives CDR1 MGHDK, CDR2 SYGVNS. Trimming left V 5 bases short and J 7 bases short, with 12 bases between. The CDR3 is 14 amino acids. The CDR3 reads CASSPPAQNSPLHF. DNA of the CDR3: TGTGCCAGCAGTCCCCCCGCGCAAAATTCACCCCTCCACTTT.

The chain employs TRBV27 and TRBJ1-1, with 8 nucleotides matching TRBD1. The CDR3 contains 14 residues. With V trimmed by 5 bases and J by 7 bases, 9 bases remained unmatched. Per the germline V gene, CDR1 is MNHEY and CDR2 is SMNVEV (reference sequence). Here the CDR3 reads CASSIPDRVNEAFF. CDR3 nucleotide sequence: TGTGCCAGCAGTATCCCGGACAGGGTCAATGAAGCTTTCTTT.

DNA of the CDR3: TGTGCCAGCAGTTACTCGACCGGGGGAGATACGCAGTATTTT. It is translated as CASSYSTGGDTQYF. This chain connects TRBV6-5 to TRBJ2-3, with D possibly TRBD2 on 6 matching bases. The CDR3 covers 14 residues. Trimming pared 0 bases from V and 5 bases from J, leaving 9 bases between. CDR1 and CDR2 (germline): MNHEY, SVGAGI.

V gene TRBV5-1 combines with J gene TRBJ2-1; 13 bases map to TRBD2. Per the germline V gene, CDR1 is SGHRS and CDR2 is YFSETQ. CDR3 length: 16 amino acids. The V gene end was trimmed by 4 bases and the J gene end by 9 bases; junction bases not matched to a gene: 10. CDR3 in DNA: TGCGCCAGCAGCAAAACTAGCGGGGGGGCTTTCAGTGAGCAGTTCTTC. It codes for CASSKTSGGAFSEQFF.

This chain uses TRBV27 with TRBJ1-5, with a weak D call TRBD1 (6 bases). V lost 4 bases and J 9 bases, leaving 19 bases between the germline ends. The CDR3 consists of 15 residues. Germline V gene data show CDR1 as MNHEY and CDR2 as SMNVEV (reference sequence). The CDR3 region is CASSSDRQAIGPQHF. CDR3 DNA: TGTGCCAGCAGTTCCGATCGACAGGCAATCGGGCCCCAGCATTTT.

The chain uses TRBV19 and TRBJ2-1; 10 bases agree with TRBD1. Trimming took 3 bases from V and 7 from J; bases not matched to a gene: 9. CDR1 LNHDA and CDR2 SQIVND come from the germline V gene (reference sequence). The CDR3 runs to 16 residues. CDR3 loop: CASSIYGTGAPNEQFF. The CDR3 DNA reads TGTGCCAGTAGTATCTACGGGACAGGGGCCCCGAATGAGCAGTTCTTC.

V and J are TRBV5-8 and TRBJ2-3, with 11 nucleotides matching TRBD2. There are 16 residues in the CDR3. The germline gives CDR1 SGHTS, CDR2 YDEGEE. Germline trimming cut 0 bases from V and 3 bases from J; bases unmatched to any gene: 3. This CDR3 reads CASSLGSSGGTDTQYF. The CDR3 DNA reads as TGTGCCAGCAGCTTGGGGTCTAGCGGGGGGACAGATACGCAGTATTTT. Full variable domain (missing parts from reference TRBV5-8 and TRBJ2-3): EAGVTQSPTHLIKTRGQQATLRCSPISGHTSVYWYQQALGLGLQFLLWYDEGEERNRGNFPPRFSGRQFPNYSSELNVNALELEDSALYLCASSLGSSGGTDTQYFGPGTRLTVL.

The V call is TRBV18, the J call TRBJ2-7; TRBD1 agrees at 9 bases. V lost 6 bases and J lost 4; bases outside the gene matches: 10. Per germline, CDR1 KGHSH and CDR2 LQKENI. The CDR3 contains 15 residues. The CDR3 nucleotides are TGTGCCAGCTCCCCTAGTCGGGACAGGGCTTACGAGCAGTACTTC. It encodes CASSPSRDRAYEQYF. Based on the CDR3 plus reference TRBV18 and TRBJ2-7, the full variable domain is NAGVMQNPRHLVRRRGQEARLRCSPMKGHSHVYWYRQLPEEGLKFMVYLQKENIIDESGMPKERFSAEFPKEGPSILRIQQVVRGDSAAYFCASSPSRDRAYEQYFGPGTRLTVT.

The chain links TRBV29-1 to TRBJ2-1, with TRBD2 identical over 10 bases. Germline-derived CDR1 and CDR2 are SQVTM and ANQGSEA. The CDR3 spans 14 residues. V shed 2 bases, J shed 3 bases, and the junction held 1 base outside the gene matches. The CDR3 DNA sequence: TGCAGCGTTGAACTAGCGGGGGTCTACAATGAGCAGTTCTTC. Translation: CSVELAGVYNEQFF.

The chain recombines TRBV5-6 with TRBJ2-1, with 11 nucleotides matching TRBD2. The germline V gene encodes CDR1 SGHDT and CDR2 YYEEEE. This CDR3 is 14 amino acids long. The ends lost 0 bases at V and 9 bases at J; junction bases unmatched: 2. CDR3 sequence: CASSLGLAGSEQFF. For the CDR3, the DNA is TGTGCCAGCAGCTTGGGACTAGCGGGGAGTGAGCAGTTCTTC.

The chain recombines TRBV6-4 with TRBJ2-5; the match to TRBD2 covers 10 bases. CDR1 MRHNA and CDR2 SNTAGT come from the germline V gene. Unmatched junction bases numbered 6, after V lost 6 bases and J lost 2 bases. The CDR3 is made up of 15 amino acids. The CDR3 DNA reads TGTGCCAGCAGCGTAGCGGGGGGCCAACAAGAGACCCAGTACTTC. Its translation: CASSVAGGQQETQYF.

This clone has a single count. The DNA for the CDR3 is TGTGCCAGCGGTGCTACCCGCTCTGGGGCCAACGTCCTGACTTTC. It yields the protein CASGATRSGANVLTF. The chain carries TRBV2 and TRBJ2-6, with D unresolved. The length of the CDR3 is 15 residues. The ends were cut back, 8 bases at V and 0 bases at J, with 11 bases in the middle. Germline assignment: CDR1 SNHLY and CDR2 FYNNEI.

J is TRBJ1-2 and V is TRBV4-1, with TRBD1 matching over 8 bases. The CDR3 totals 16 residues. Germline lookup yields CDR1 MGHRA and CDR2 YSYEKL. Losses at the gene ends were 0 bases for V and 7 bases for J; bases not matched to a gene: 10. The CDR3 reads CASSQDRGQGAIGYTF. CDR3 in DNA: TGCGCCAGCAGCCAAGATAGAGGCCAGGGGGCGATTGGCTACACCTTC.

The J gene is TRBJ1-3, the V gene TRBV2, with D tentatively TRBD1 (5 bases). Trimming left V 6 bases short and J 0 bases short, with 12 bases between. This CDR3 has 15 residues. CDR1 and CDR2 from the germline V gene are SNHLY and FYNNEI. This chain's CDR3 is CASSAGRGSGNTIYF. In nucleotides, the CDR3 is TGTGCCAGCAGCGCCGGGAGGGGCTCTGGAAACACCATATATTTT.

The gene calls are TRBV7-9 and TRBJ2-3; D is ambiguous. The CDR3 totals 12 residues. The germline V gene encodes CDR1 SEHNR and CDR2 FQNEAQ (reference sequence). Trimming took 5 bases from V and 6 from J, leaving 9 bases between them. The CDR3 region is CASSSLGDTQYF. The CDR3 region has the DNA TGTGCCAGCAGCAGCCTCGGTGATACGCAGTATTTT.

This chain uses TRBV27 with TRBJ2-7; D might be TRBD2 (6 bases). The germline gives CDR1 MNHEY, CDR2 SMNVEV (reference sequence). V gave up 6 bases and J gave up 0 bases, with 21 bases separating them. This CDR3 spans 17 amino acids. The CDR3 is CASSPALSGFYSYEQYF. In DNA form, the CDR3 reads TGTGCCAGCAGCCCCGCCCTTAGCGGTTTTTACTCCTACGAGCAGTACTTC.